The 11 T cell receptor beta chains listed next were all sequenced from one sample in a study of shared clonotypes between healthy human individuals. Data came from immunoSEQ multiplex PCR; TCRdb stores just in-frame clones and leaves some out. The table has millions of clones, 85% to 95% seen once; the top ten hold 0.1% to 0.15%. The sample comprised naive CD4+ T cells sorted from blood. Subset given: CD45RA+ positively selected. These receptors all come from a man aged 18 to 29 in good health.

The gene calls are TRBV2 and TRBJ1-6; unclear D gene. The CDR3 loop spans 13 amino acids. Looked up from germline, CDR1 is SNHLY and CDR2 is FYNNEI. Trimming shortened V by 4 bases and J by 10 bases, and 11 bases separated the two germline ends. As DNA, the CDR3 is TGTGCCAGCAGTGGAGTAAATTTGTCACCCCTCCACTTT. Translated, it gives CASSGVNLSPLHF. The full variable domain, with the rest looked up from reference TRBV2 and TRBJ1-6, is EPEVTQTPSHQVTQMGQEVILRCVPISNHLYFYWYRQILGQKVEFLVSFYNNEISEKSEIFDDQFSVERPDGSNFTLKIRSTKLEDSAMYFCASSGVNLSPLHFGNGTRLTVT.

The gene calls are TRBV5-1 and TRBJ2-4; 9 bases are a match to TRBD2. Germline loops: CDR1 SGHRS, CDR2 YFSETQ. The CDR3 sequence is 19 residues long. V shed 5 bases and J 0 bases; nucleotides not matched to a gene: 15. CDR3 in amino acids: CASSDPWVAGAVAKNIQYF. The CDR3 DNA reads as TGCGCCAGCAGTGACCCTTGGGTAGCGGGGGCCGTAGCCAAAAACATTCAGTACTTC. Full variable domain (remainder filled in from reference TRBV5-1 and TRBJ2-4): KAGVTQTPRYLIKTRGQQVTLSCSPISGHRSVSWYQQTPGQGLQFLFEYFSETQRNKGNFPGRFSGRQFSNSRSEMNVSTLELGDSALYLCASSDPWVAGAVAKNIQYFGAGTRLSVL.

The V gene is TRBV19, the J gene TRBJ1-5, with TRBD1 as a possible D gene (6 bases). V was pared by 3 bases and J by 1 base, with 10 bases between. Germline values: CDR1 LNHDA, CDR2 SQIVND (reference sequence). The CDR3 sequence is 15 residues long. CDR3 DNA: TGTGCCAGTAGTATGAGGGGGACCAGCAATCAGCCCCAGCATTTT. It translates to CASSMRGTSNQPQHF.

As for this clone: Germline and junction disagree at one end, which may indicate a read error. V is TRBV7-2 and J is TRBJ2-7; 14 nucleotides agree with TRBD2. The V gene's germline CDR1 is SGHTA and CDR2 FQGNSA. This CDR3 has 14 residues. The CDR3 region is CASSPGTSGSPMGF. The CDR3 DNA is TGTGCCAGCAGCCCTGGGACTAGCGGGAGCCCCATGGGCTTC. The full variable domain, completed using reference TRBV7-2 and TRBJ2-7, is GAGVSQSPSNKVTEKGKDVELRCDPISGHTALYWYRQSLGQGLEFLIYFQGNSAPDKSGLPSDRFSAERTGGSVSTLTIQRTQQEDSAVYLCASSPGTSGSPMGFGPGTRLTVT.

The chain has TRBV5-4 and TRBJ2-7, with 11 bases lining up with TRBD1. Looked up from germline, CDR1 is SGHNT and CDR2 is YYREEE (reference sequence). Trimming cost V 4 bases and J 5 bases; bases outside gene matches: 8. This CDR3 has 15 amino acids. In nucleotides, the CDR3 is TGTGCCAGCAGCCTCCCGGGACAGGGGGGCCACGAGCAGTACTTC. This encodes CASSLPGQGGHEQYF.

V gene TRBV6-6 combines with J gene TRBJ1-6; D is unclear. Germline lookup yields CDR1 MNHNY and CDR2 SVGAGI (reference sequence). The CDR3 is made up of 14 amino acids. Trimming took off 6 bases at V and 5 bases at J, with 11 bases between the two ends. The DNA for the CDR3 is TGTGCCAGCAGCTCGCGGGGTAATAATTCACCCCTCCACTTT. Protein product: CASSSRGNNSPLHF.

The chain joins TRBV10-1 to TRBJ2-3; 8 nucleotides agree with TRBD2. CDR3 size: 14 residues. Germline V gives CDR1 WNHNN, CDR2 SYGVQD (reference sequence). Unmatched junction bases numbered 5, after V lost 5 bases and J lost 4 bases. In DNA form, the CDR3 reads TGCGCCAGCAGTTCAGCGGGAGCGCCAGATACGCAGTATTTT. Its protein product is CASSSAGAPDTQYF.

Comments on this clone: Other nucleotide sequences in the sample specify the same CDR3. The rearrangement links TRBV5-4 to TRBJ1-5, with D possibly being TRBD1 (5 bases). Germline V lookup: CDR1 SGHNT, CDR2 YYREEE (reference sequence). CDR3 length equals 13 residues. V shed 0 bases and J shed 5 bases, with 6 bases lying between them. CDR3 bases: TGTGCCAGCAGCTTGGGGGGCGATCAGCCCCAGCATTTT. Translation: CASSLGGDQPQHF.

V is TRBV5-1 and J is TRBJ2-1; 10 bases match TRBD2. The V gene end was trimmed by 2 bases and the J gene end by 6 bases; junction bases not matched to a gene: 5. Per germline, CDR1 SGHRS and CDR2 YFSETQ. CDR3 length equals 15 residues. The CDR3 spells CASSLEAGGRNEQFF. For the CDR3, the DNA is TGCGCCAGCAGCTTAGAAGCGGGGGGGCGCAATGAGCAGTTCTTC.

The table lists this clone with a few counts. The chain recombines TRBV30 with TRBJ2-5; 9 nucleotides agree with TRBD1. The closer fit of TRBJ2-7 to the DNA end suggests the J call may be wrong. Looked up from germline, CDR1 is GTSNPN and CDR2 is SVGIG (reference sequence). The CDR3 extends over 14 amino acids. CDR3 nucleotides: TGTGCCTGGGGCCCGGGACAGGGAATAGGCGAGCAGTACTTC. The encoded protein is CAWGPGQGIGEQYF.

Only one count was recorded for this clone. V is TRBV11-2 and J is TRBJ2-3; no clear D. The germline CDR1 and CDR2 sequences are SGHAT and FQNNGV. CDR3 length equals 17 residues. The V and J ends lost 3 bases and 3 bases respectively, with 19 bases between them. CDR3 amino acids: CASSFPLTRSVTDTQYF. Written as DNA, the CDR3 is TGTGCCAGCAGCTTCCCCCTTACCCGCTCGGTGACAGATACGCAGTATTTT.